This T cell receptor beta chain was recovered during a study of T cell responses to AZD1222 COVID-19 vaccine. V was trimmed by 6 bases and J by 8 bases, leaving 16 bases between them. The CDR3 is made up of 12 amino acids. Germline V lookup: CDR1 SQVTM, CDR2 ANQGSEA. This clone was observed a single time. What it recognizes is unknown. Assay used: immunoSEQ multiplex PCR; TCRdb lists only in-frame clones, some missing. This table holds 150,000 to 200,000 clones, around 88% found once. The study, taken as a whole, reports: Recipients of AZD1222 seropositive at baseline numbered only 6 or 7. Without day 14 samples, only post-peak T cell repertoires were studied. Possibly, clonal diversity was underestimated; donors were largely white British and included more females.

The V call is TRBV29-1, the J call TRBJ1-1, with TRBD1 as a possible D gene (6 bases). Source: peripheral blood, taken on day 0 of AZD1222 vaccination. The TCR originated in an adult in good health. CDR3 in amino acids: CSVLGGGIEAFF. CDR3 nucleotides: TGCAGCGTCTTGGGAGGGGGGATAGAAGCTTTCTTT.